The 17 T cell receptor beta chains reported below all come from one sample, sequenced in a study of control samples from healthy donors and cancer patients. The data were produced by immunoSEQ multiplex PCR, yet TCRdb's version contains in-frame clones alone and is incomplete. The sample has about 94,000 clones, 90% seen once. The sequenced sample consisted of blood. The receptors come from a woman between 18 and 29 years old in good health.

The rearrangement joins TRBV28 to TRBJ1-2; unclear D gene. Trimming left V 3 bases short and J 2 bases short, with 7 bases between. This CDR3 spans 13 amino acids. Germline CDR1 reads MDHEN; CDR2 reads SYDVKM. Written as DNA, the CDR3 is TGTGCCAGCAGTTTTTCAATGAACTATGGCTACACCTTC. Its protein product is CASSFSMNYGYTF.

The rearrangement joins TRBV19 to TRBJ1-5; D gene ambiguous. CDR3 size: 16 residues. CDR1 is LNHDA and CDR2 is SQIVND in the germline V gene (reference sequence). Trimming pared 3 bases from V and 1 base from J, leaving 13 bases between. The CDR3, as DNA: TGTGCCAGTAGTATTGCAGAGGTGGAGAGCAATCAGCCCCAGCATTTT. Residues: CASSIAEVESNQPQHF. Based on the CDR3 plus reference TRBV19 and TRBJ1-5, the full variable domain is DGGITQSPKYLFRKEGQNVTLSCEQNLNHDAMYWYRQDPGQGLRLIYYSQIVNDFQKGDIAEGYSVSREKKESFPLTVTSAQKNPTAFYLCASSIAEVESNQPQHFGDGTRLSIL.

The chain is built from TRBV5-4 and TRBJ1-4; 8 bases are a match to TRBD1. Germline assignment: CDR1 SGHNT and CDR2 YYREEE (reference sequence). Losses at the gene ends were 1 base for V and 8 bases for J; bases not matched to a gene: 7. The CDR3 sequence is 15 residues long. The CDR3 region is CASSLMTGVKEKLFF. CDR3 bases: TGTGCCAGCAGCTTGATGACAGGGGTGAAAGAAAAACTGTTTTTT.

This chain joins TRBV7-9 and TRBJ1-4; 7 nucleotides agree with TRBD1. With 4 bases clipped from V and 5 bases from J, the junction kept 7 bases outside the gene matches. CDR3 size: 15 residues. In germline, CDR1 is SEHNR, CDR2 FQNEAQ (reference sequence). In nucleotides, the CDR3 is TGTGCCAGCAGCTATACCGGGACAGAAAATGAAAAACTGTTTTTT. Translation: CASSYTGTENEKLFF.

The sample holds a few counts of this clone. The J gene is TRBJ2-7, the V gene TRBV5-1; 12 positions match TRBD2. The CDR3 sequence is 16 residues long. Germline CDR1 is SGHRS and CDR2 is YFSETQ. V was pared by 2 bases and J by 2 bases, with 5 bases of the junction left unmatched. This CDR3 is CASSFLPSGGAYEQYF. CDR3 bases: TGCGCCAGCAGCTTTTTGCCTAGCGGGGGGGCCTACGAGCAGTACTTC.

This chain connects TRBV2 to TRBJ2-5; the D is unclear. V lost 6 bases and J lost 3, with 5 bases in between. Germline values: CDR1 SNHLY, CDR2 FYNNEI. CDR3 length: 11 residues. The CDR3 spells CASSEEETQYF. CDR3 in DNA: TGTGCCAGCAGCGAGGAAGAGACCCAGTACTTC.

The J gene is TRBJ1-2, the V gene TRBV7-9; no clear D. This CDR3 is 14 amino acids long. Germline V gene data show CDR1 as SEHNR and CDR2 as FQNEAQ (reference sequence). The germline V and J ends were trimmed by 1 base and 6 bases, with 12 bases remaining between them. The CDR3 protein is CASSLVLGRDGYTF. Written as DNA, the CDR3 is TGTGCCAGCAGCTTAGTTCTTGGGCGGGATGGCTACACCTTC.

The chain has TRBV5-1 and TRBJ2-7; 7 positions match TRBD1. Germline V gene sequence: CDR1 SGHRS, CDR2 YFSETQ. The trim removed 2 bases at V and 2 bases at J, leaving 7 bases unmatched. The CDR3 is made up of 15 amino acids. The CDR3 DNA reads TGCGCCAGCAGCTTCTGGACAGGCCCCCCCTACGAGCAGTACTTC. This codes for CASSFWTGPPYEQYF.

This chain connects TRBV28 to TRBJ1-6; the D gene is possibly TRBD1 (6 bases). The V gene lost 7 bases and the J gene lost 8 bases, with 15 bases spanning the gap. CDR3 length: 14 residues. The germline V gene encodes CDR1 MDHEN and CDR2 SYDVKM. CDR3 residues: CASISTGIYSPLHF. CDR3 sequence (DNA): TGTGCCAGCATTTCCACAGGGATATATTCACCCCTCCACTTT.

The genes are TRBV7-8 and TRBJ1-1, with TRBD1 identical over 8 bases. V gave up 5 bases and J gave up 6 bases; unmatched junction bases: 8. The CDR3 runs 14 residues. CDR1 is SGHVS and CDR2 is FQNEAQ in the germline V gene. The CDR3 is CASSLLQGVAEAFF. Here the CDR3 DNA reads TGTGCCAGCAGCCTACTACAGGGGGTGGCTGAAGCTTTCTTT.

The rearrangement links TRBV7-9 to TRBJ1-4; 7 bases are a match to TRBD1. There are 12 residues in the CDR3. Trimming at V came to 5 bases and at J to 10 bases, leaving 4 bases not matched to a gene. Germline V CDR1 and CDR2: SEHNR, FQNEAQ (reference sequence). CDR3 nucleotide sequence: TGTGCCAGCAGCCCGCGGACAGGAAAACTGTTTTTT. This gives the protein CASSPRTGKLFF.

The J gene is TRBJ1-2, the V gene TRBV6-6; 7 nucleotides match TRBD1. The CDR3 has 16 residues. The V gene's germline CDR1 is MNHNY and CDR2 SVGAGI (reference sequence). V dropped 5 bases and J dropped 4; count of bases not matched to a gene: 13. CDR3 coding DNA: TGTGCCAGCAGTCCAATTCTTTCGACAGGGATCTATGGCTACACCTTC. Protein sequence: CASSPILSTGIYGYTF.

This clone was found a few times. This chain uses TRBV2 with TRBJ2-5; 9 bases line up with TRBD2. The CDR3 covers 14 residues. Trimming took 8 bases from V and 3 from J; bases not matched to a gene: 7. The germline V gene has CDR1 SNHLY and CDR2 FYNNEI. This CDR3 reads CASAPASGEETQYF. In DNA form, the CDR3 reads TGTGCCAGCGCTCCCGCTAGCGGGGAAGAGACCCAGTACTTC.

This clone has only one observation. The chain employs TRBV15 and TRBJ2-3, with no clear D. Per germline, CDR1 LNHNV and CDR2 YYDKDF (reference sequence). The V end was cut by 5 bases, the J end by 0 bases, with 15 bases between. The CDR3 sequence is 16 residues long. The CDR3 DNA is TGTGCCACCAGCGTCGGGCAGTCCACTAGCACAGATACGCAGTATTTT. The encoded protein is CATSVGQSTSTDTQYF.

The chain employs TRBV23-1 and TRBJ1-1, with D tentatively TRBD1 (5 bases). TRBV23-1 is filed as an ORF, its function uncertain. V shed 4 bases and J shed 5 bases, with 23 bases lying between them. This CDR3 is 17 amino acids long. The CDR3 sequence is CASSRPRRWGRGTEAFF. DNA of the CDR3: TGCGCCAGCAGTCGCCCCCGGCGGTGGGGAAGGGGAACTGAAGCTTTCTTT.

This sequence joins TRBV15 and TRBJ2-7, with a tentative D call TRBD1 (6 bases). The CDR3 extends over 14 amino acids. Trimming stripped 0 bases from V and 4 bases from J, with 10 bases between. Germline lookup yields CDR1 LNHNV and CDR2 YYDKDF (reference sequence). The CDR3, as DNA: TGTGCCACCAGCAGAGATGGGGGCTGGTACGAGCAGTACTTC. Protein sequence: CATSRDGGWYEQYF.

The genes are TRBV6-6 and TRBJ1-6, with TRBD1 matching 9 bases. Germline CDR1 and CDR2: MNHNY and SVGAGI (reference sequence). V lost 1 base and J lost 7; bases outside the gene matches: 5. The CDR3 consists of 16 residues. CDR3 nucleotides: TGTGCCAGCAGTTACTTACAGGGGGCTGACAATTCACCCCTCCACTTT. Its protein is CASSYLQGADNSPLHF.